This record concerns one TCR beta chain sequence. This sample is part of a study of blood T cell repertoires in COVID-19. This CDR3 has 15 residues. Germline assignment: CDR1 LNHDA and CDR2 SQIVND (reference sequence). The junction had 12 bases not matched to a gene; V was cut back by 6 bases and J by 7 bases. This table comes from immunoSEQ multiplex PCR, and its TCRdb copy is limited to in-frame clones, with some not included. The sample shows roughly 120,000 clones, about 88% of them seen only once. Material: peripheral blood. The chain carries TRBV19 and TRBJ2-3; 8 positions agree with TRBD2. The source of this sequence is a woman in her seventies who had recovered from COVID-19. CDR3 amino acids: CASRTGGATHYTQYF. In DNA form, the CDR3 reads TGTGCCAGTAGGACGGGAGGGGCTACACATTATACGCAGTATTTT.